The rows below give T cell receptor beta chains drawn from one sample of a study of CD8 T cells in ankylosing spondylitis. MiXCR, applied by TCRdb to the 5' RACE reads, yields one record per CDR3 protein. The sample carries approximately 300,000 distinct CDR3 sequences, less than 9.5% recorded once. The sample consisted of blood, either unsorted or a sorted T cell fraction (not recorded which). All receptors derive from a male donor with ankylosing spondylitis. Each CDR3 is given with its conserved first and last residue. D genes are given only for firm matches. Part of the rows lack a size; the others show once, few, many or a class for expanded clones.

TRBV6-2/TRBV6-3	.	.	TRBJ2-1	TGTGCCAGCAGTTACTCTCGCGGATACAATGAGCAGTTCTTC	CASSYSRGYNEQFF
TRBV7-9	few	TRBD2	TRBJ2-3	TGTGCCAGCAGCTCGATCCGGACTAGCGGGACCTCAGATACGCAGTATTTT	CASSSIRTSGTSDTQYF
TRBV7-9	.	.	TRBJ2-7	TGTGCCAGCAGCTCGCCACAGAGTGACTACGAGCAGTACTTC	CASSSPQSDYEQYF
TRBV29-1	.	.	TRBJ2-7	TGCAGCGATCCGGGCCTACGCTACGAGCAGTACTTC	CSDPGLRYEQYF
TRBV29-1	many	.	TRBJ2-3	TGCGGAATAGATCGAGGTCCCCGCACAGATACGCAGTATTTT	CGIDRGPRTDTQYF
TRBV19	few	.	TRBJ2-1	TGTGCCAGTAGTAACCTGGACCAAACCTACAATGAGCAGTTCTTC	CASSNLDQTYNEQFF
TRBV29-1	.	.	TRBJ2-5	TGCAGCGTTGGCCCCTCGTCGTGGGAGACCCAGTACTTC	CSVGPSSWETQYF
TRBV9	few	TRBD1	TRBJ2-2	TGTGCCAGCAGCGTAGTACAGGGGGCCGGGGAGCTGTTTTTT	CASSVVQGAGELFF
TRBV5-5	.	.	TRBJ2-7	TGTGCCAGCAGCCGAACAACTGACGGTTACGAGCAGTACTTC	CASSRTTDGYEQYF
TRBV15	.	TRBD2	TRBJ2-3	TGTGCCACCAGCCCGGGACTAGCGGTAACAGATACGCAGTATTTT	CATSPGLAVTDTQYF
TRBV6-1	many	.	TRBJ1-6	TGTGCCAGCAGTCTCGCGAGCTCCTATAATTCACCCCTCCACTTT	CASSLASSYNSPLHF
TRBV4-1	many	TRBD1	TRBJ1-5	TGCGCCAGCAGCCCTTCCGAAGCCAAAGGGGGCCAACAGCCCCAGCATTTT	CASSPSEAKGGQQPQHF
TRBV7-2	.	TRBD2	TRBJ2-1	TGTGCCAGCAGCTTAGGCCCGACAGCGGGGTCCTACAATGAGCAGTTCTTC	CASSLGPTAGSYNEQFF